This T cell receptor beta chain emerged from a study of T cells expressing NK-cell markers. Findings of the study overall: The same clonotypes also predominated in the CD3+CD56-NKG2C+ fraction of four donors.

TCRdb reprocessed the 5' RACE reads and stores each CDR3 protein as one record, lacking DNA. This sample contains roughly 160,000 distinct CDR3 sequences. On this clonotype: The antigen remains unidentified.

CDR1 is SGHRS, CDR2 YFSETQ, per germline. The CDR3 spans 12 residues. This chain links TRBV5-1 with TRBJ2-1. The sequenced material came from blood T cells: a sorted CD56 or NKG2C T cell subset, CD4+ or CD8+ T cells, or bulk PBMC T cells (not recorded which). The source of this sequence is a woman aged 18 to 75 in good health. CDR3 amino acids: CASSEGYNEQFF.